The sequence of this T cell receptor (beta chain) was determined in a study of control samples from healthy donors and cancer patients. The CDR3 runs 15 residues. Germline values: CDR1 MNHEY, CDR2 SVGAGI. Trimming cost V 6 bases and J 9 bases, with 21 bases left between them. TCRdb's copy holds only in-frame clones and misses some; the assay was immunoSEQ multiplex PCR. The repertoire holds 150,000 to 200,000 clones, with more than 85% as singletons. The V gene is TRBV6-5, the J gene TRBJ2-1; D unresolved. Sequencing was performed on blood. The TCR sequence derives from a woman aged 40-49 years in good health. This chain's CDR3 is CASSPRSPAVSEQFF. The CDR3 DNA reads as TGTGCCAGCAGCCCCCGAAGCCCGGCGGTGAGTGAGCAGTTCTTC.